The clone carrying this T cell receptor (beta chain) was seen once. Its antigen is unidentified. Repertoires were generated with immunoSEQ multiplex PCR, while TCRdb's copy carries only in-frame clones and drops some. The data show some 100,000 clones, approximately 89% seen once. This entry belongs to a study of cytomegalovirus exposure and HLA in healthy donors. General study points: Many donors carried some public TCRs, although rarity characterized most TCR sequences.

The V and J ends lost 5 bases and 5 bases, in that order; junction bases with no gene match: 6. From germline, CDR1 is MNHNS and CDR2 SASEGT. There are 15 residues in the CDR3. The sequenced sample consisted of PBMCs. This TCR was sampled from a man aged 18-30 years in good health and CMV-seronegative. The chain recombines TRBV6-1 with TRBJ2-5, with 12 bases aligning to TRBD1. The CDR3 DNA reads as TGTGCCAGCAGTACCGGGACAGGGGGCCGTGAGACCCAGTACTTC. Amino acid sequence: CASSTGTGGRETQYF.